This TCR beta chain was observed in a study of T cell repertoires in cytomegalovirus infection. In the study overall: Public TCR beta signatures were indicative of both CMV infection and a matching HLA type.

As concerns this clonotype: The antigen is not known.

TCRdb recomputed calls from the reads with MiXCR, one row per CDR3 protein. Of about 830,000 distinct CDR3 sequences in the sample, 32% are singletons; the top ten hold around 12%. Germline V gives CDR1 SGHRS, CDR2 YFSETQ. This CDR3 is 17 amino acids long. V was pared by 0 bases and J by 2 bases, with 15 bases between. Findings and limits, study-wide: Individuals carrying CMV plus the relevant HLA were identified by cumulative frequency of public TCR beta families.

The chain couples TRBV5-1 to TRBJ1-3; D may be TRBD1 (6 bases). The sequence derives from a human donor in good health (CMV status not recorded). Some clones in this sample may be carry-over from other donors' samples. The sequencing used cultured CD8+ T cells from PBMCs, collected from culture after CMV antigen stimulation. The CDR3 bases are TGCGCCAGCAGCTTGGGGATGGGGGGCGCGACTGGAAACACCATATATTTT. The encoded protein is CASSLGMGGATGNTIYF.